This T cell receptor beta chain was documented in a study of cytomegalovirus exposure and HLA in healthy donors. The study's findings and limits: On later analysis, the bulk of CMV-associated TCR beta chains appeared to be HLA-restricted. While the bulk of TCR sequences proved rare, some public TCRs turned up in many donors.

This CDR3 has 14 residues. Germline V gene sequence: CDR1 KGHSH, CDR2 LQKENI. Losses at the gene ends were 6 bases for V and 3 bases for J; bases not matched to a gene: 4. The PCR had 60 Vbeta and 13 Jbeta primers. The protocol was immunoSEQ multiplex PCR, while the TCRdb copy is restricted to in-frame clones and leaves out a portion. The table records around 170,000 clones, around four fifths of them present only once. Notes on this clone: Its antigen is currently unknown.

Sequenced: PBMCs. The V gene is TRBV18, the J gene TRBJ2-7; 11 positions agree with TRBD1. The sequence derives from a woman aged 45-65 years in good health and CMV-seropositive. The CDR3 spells CASSPGTGGYEQYF. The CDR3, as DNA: TGTGCCAGCTCTCCCGGGACAGGGGGCTACGAGCAGTACTTC.